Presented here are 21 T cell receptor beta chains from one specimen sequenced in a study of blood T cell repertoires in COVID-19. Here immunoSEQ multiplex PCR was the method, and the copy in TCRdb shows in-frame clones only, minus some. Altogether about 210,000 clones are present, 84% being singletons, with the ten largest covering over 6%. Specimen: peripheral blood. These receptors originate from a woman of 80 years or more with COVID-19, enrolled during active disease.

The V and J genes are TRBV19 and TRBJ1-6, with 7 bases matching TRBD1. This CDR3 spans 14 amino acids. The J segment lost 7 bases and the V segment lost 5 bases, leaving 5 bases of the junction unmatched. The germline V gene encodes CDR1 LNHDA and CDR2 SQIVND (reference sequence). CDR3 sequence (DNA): TGTGCCAGTAGTGACAGGGATGCAAATTCACCCCTCCACTTT. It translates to CASSDRDANSPLHF.

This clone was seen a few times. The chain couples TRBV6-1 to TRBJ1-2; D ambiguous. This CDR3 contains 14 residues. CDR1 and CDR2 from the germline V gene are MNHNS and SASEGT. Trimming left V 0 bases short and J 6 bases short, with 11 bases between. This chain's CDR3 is CASSEASAGNGYTF. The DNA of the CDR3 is TGTGCCAGCAGTGAAGCATCGGCAGGTAATGGCTACACCTTC.

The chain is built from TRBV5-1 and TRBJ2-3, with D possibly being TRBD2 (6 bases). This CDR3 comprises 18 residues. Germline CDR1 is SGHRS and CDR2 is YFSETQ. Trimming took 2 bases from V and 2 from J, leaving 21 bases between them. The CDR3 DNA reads TGCGCCAGCAGCTTATCCCCTTCGGGAGCGGGTTACACAGATACGCAGTATTTT. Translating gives CASSLSPSGAGYTDTQYF.

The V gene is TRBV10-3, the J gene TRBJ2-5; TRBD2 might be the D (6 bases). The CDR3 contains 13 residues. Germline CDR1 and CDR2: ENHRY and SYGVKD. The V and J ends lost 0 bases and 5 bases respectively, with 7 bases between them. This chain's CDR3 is CAISESGRETQYF. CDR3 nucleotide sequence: TGTGCCATCAGTGAGTCGGGGAGGGAGACCCAGTACTTC.

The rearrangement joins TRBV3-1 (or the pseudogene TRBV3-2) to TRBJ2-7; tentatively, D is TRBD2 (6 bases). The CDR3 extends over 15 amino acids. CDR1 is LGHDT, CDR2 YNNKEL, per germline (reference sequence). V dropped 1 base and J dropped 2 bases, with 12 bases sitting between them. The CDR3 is CASSQVPGRTYEQYF. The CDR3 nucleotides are TGTGCCAGCAGCCAAGTCCCAGGGAGGACCTACGAGCAGTACTTC.

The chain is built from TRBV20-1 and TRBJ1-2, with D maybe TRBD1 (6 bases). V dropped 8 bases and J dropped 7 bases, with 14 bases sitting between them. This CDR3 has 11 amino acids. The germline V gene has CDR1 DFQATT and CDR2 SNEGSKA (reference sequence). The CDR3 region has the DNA TGCAGTCCCACAGGGCAGGGTGGCTACACCTTC. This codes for CSPTGQGGYTF.

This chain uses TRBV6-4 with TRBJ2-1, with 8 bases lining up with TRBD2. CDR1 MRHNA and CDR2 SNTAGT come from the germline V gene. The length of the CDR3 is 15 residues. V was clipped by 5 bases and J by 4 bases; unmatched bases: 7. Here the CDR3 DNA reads TGTGCCAGCAGTCCTCGTAGCGGGGCGTACAATGAGCAGTTCTTC. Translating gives CASSPRSGAYNEQFF.

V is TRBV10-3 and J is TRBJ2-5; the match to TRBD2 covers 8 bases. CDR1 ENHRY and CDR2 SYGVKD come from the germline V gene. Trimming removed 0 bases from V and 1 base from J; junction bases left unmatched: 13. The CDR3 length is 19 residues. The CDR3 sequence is CAISESASGGHSSQETQYF. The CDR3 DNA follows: TGTGCCATCAGTGAGTCTGCCAGCGGGGGCCACTCCTCCCAAGAGACCCAGTACTTC.

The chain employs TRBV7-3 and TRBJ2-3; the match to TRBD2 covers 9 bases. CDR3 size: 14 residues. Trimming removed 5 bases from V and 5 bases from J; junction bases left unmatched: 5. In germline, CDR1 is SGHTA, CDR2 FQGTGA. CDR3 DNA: TGTGCCAGCAGCCAGCGGGGGGCCGGAGATACGCAGTATTTT. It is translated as CASSQRGAGDTQYF.

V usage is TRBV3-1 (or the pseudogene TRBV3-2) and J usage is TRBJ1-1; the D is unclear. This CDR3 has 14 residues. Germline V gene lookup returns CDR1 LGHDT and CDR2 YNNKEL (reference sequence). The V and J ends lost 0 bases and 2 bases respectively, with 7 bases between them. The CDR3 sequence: CASSQEYRNTEAFF. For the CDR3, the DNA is TGTGCCAGCAGCCAAGAATACAGAAACACTGAAGCTTTCTTT.

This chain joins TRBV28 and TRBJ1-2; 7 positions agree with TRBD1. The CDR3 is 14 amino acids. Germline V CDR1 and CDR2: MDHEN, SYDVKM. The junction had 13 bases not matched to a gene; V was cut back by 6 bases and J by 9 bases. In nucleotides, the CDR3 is TGTGCCAGCAGAACCGTAGTAGGGGGCGCAAGCTACACCTTC. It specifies CASRTVVGGASYTF.

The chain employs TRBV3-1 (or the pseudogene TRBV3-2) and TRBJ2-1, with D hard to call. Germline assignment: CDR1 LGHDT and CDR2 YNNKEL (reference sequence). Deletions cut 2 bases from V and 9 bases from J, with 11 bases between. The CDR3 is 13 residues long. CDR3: CASSQLSNGEQFF. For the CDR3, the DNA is TGTGCCAGCAGCCAACTTAGCAACGGTGAGCAGTTCTTC.

The chain's CDR3 is CSASPGTGFFSYTF. CDR3 nucleotide sequence: TGCAGTGCTAGTCCCGGGACAGGGTTTTTTAGCTACACCTTC. The rearrangement joins TRBV20-1 to TRBJ1-2; 9 bases line up with TRBD1. The CDR3 contains 14 residues. Germline CDR1 is DFQATT and CDR2 is SNEGSKA (reference sequence). V dropped 3 bases and J dropped 9; count of bases not matched to a gene: 11.

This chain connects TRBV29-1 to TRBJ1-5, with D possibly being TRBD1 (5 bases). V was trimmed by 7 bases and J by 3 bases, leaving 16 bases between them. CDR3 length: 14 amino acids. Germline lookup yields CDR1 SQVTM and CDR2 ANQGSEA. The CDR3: CSAMIGGDNQPQHF. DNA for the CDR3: TGCAGCGCCATGATCGGGGGGGACAATCAGCCCCAGCATTTT.

The CDR3 bases are TGTGCCAGCAGCTCAAGACAGGGGCCCTACGAGCAGTACTTC. The encoded protein is CASSSRQGPYEQYF. The chain employs TRBV7-9 and TRBJ2-7; 8 bases map to TRBD1. Germline lookup yields CDR1 SEHNR and CDR2 FQNEAQ (reference sequence). V shed 4 bases and J 2 bases; nucleotides not matched to a gene: 4. The CDR3 runs to 14 residues.

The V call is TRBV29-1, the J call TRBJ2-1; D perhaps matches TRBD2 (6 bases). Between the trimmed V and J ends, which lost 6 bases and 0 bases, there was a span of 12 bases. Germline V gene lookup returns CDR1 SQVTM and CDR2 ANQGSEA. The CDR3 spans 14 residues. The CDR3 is CSVGLGSSYNEQFF. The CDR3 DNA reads TGCAGCGTGGGACTGGGAAGCTCCTACAATGAGCAGTTCTTC.

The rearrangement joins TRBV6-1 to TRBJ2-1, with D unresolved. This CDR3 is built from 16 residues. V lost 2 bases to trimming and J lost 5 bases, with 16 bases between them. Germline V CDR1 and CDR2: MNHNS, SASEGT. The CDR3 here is CASSEQTAKFNNEQFF. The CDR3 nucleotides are TGTGCCAGCAGTGAACAAACAGCCAAGTTCAACAATGAGCAGTTCTTC.

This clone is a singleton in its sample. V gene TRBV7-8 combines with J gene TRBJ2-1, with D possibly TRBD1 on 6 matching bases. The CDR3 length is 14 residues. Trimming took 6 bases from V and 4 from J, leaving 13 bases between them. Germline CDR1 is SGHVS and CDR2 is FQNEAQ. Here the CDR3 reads CASSPVGTYNEQFF. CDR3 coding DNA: TGTGCCAGCAGTCCCGTAGGGACATACAATGAGCAGTTCTTC.

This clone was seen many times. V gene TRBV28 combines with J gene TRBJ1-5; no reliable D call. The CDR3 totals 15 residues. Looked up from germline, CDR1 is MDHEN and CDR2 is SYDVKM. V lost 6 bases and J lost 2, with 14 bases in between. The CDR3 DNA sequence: TGTGCCAGCAGCCGCGGGGAACGGGGCAATCAGCCCCAGCATTTT. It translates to CASSRGERGNQPQHF.

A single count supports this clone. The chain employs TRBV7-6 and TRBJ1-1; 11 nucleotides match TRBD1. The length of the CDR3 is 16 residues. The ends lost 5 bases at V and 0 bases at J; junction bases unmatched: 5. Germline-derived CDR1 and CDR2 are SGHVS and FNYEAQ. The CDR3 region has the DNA TGTGCCAGCAGCCAGGGACAGGGGGGACTGAACACTGAAGCTTTCTTT. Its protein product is CASSQGQGGLNTEAFF.

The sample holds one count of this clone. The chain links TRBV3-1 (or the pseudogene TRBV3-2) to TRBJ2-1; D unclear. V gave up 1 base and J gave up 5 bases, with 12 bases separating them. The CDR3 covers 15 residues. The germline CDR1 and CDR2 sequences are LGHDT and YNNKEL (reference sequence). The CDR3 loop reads CASSQVLGFHNEQFF. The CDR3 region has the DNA TGTGCCAGCAGCCAAGTCTTGGGCTTCCACAATGAGCAGTTCTTC.